This T cell receptor (beta chain) was sequenced in a study of breast tumors, draining lymph nodes, adjacent tissues. Axillary draining lymph nodes of breast cancer patients supplied the node samples. General observations from the study: Most tumor T cells seemingly derive from lymph node, then expand in tumor.

For this clonotype: Its cognate antigen is unknown.

Germline lookup yields CDR1 LNHDA and CDR2 SQIVND (reference sequence). The CDR3 contains 15 residues. V lost 9 bases, J lost 2 bases, and 17 bases lay in between. In TCRdb, the multiplex PCR reads were re-called with MiXCR into one record per CDR3 protein. The table has fewer than 200,000 distinct CDR3 sequences, roughly 30% seen once. The J gene is TRBJ2-1, the V gene TRBV19, with D perhaps TRBD2 (6 bases). The receptor comes from a female donor with breast cancer. Some clones in this sample may be carry-over from other donors' samples. The sequencing sample was made of axillary lymph node tissue. CDR3 in amino acids: CASRTGVLTYNEQFF. In DNA, the CDR3 is TGTGCCAGCAGAACGGGAGTTCTGACCTACAATGAGCAGTTCTTC.